This TCR beta chain was identified in a study of monozygotic twins with inflammatory bowel disease. TCRdb re-called the 5' RACE reads and gives one entry per CDR3 protein, without DNA. Its listing shows 200,000 to 250,000 distinct CDR3 sequences. The CDR3 length is 14 residues. Germline CDR1 MNHEY, CDR2 SMNVEV (reference sequence). The receptor comes from a human donor with ulcerative colitis or Crohn's disease, or a healthy co-twin of an affected twin (not recorded which). Sequenced material: blood. This sequence joins TRBV27 and TRBJ2-7. This CDR3 reads CASSGLGRDYEQYF.